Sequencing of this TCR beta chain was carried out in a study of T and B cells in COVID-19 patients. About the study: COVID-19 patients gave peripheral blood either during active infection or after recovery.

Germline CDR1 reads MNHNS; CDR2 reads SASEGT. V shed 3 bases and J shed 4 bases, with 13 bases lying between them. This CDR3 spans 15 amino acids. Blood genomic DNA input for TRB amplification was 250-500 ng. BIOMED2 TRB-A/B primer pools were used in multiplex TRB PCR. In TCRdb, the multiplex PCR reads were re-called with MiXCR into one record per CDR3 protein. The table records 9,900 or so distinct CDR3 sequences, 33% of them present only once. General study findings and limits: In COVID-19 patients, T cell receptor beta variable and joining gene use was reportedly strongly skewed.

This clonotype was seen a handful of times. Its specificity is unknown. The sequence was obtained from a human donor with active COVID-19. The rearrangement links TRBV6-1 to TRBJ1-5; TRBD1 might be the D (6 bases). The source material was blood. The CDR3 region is CASSERTAANQPQHF. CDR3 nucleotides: TGTGCCAGCAGTGAGCGGACAGCCGCTAATCAGCCCCAGCATTTT.